In its sample, the clone carrying this TCR beta chain ranks as medium-sized. This sample is drawn from a study of T and B cells in COVID-19 patients. On the study more broadly: Peripheral blood came from COVID-19 patients with active infection or after recovery.

TRB rearrangements were amplified by multiplex PCR with BIOMED2 TRB-A/B primers. TCRdb recomputed calls from the multiplex PCR reads with MiXCR, one row per CDR3 protein. The data contain roughly 11,000 distinct CDR3 sequences, around 30% of them singletons. The CDR3 is 15 residues long. V shed 5 bases, J shed 0 bases, and the junction held 0 bases outside the gene matches. Blood genomic DNA input for TRB amplification was about 240-550 ng. The V and J genes are TRBV12-3 or TRBV12-4 and TRBJ2-6; 8 bases match TRBD1. This receptor was identified in a human donor with active COVID-19. The sample consisted of blood. This CDR3 reads CASSDRGSGANVLTF. The CDR3 region has the DNA TGTGCCAGCAGTGACAGGGGCTCTGGGGCCAACGTCCTGACTTTC.